This T cell receptor beta chain was retrieved from a study of shared clonotypes between healthy human individuals. Naive CD8 cells lacked CD45RO and underwent positive selection for CCR7, leaving out terminally differentiated effector memory CD45RA+ cells. Healthy HIV-negative adults with no recent acute infections or vaccinations were recruited as donors. Genomic DNA per cell subset filled all wells of several immunoSEQ plates. Measured with immunoSEQ multiplex PCR; TCRdb has only the in-frame clones, and not every one. The data contain 2 million to 2.5 million clones, about 95% of them seen just once; the ten biggest clones take up roughly 1.1%. Sequencing was carried out using naive CD8+ T cells sorted from blood. The source of this sequence is a man younger than 30 in good health.

The CDR3 DNA sequence: TGTGCCAGCAGCGTATCGGACAGGACCTACGAGCAGTACTTC. Translated, it gives CASSVSDRTYEQYF. V usage is TRBV9 and J usage is TRBJ2-7, with TRBD1 identical over 7 bases. CDR3 length equals 14 residues. CDR1 SGDLS and CDR2 YYNGEE come from the germline V gene. J was trimmed by 2 bases and V by 1 base; bases with no gene match: 3.